These 25 T cell receptor beta chains were sequenced from one sample in a study of blood T cells in healthy people across ages. Through a sample-barcoded 5' primer and a J-beta primer mix, a second PCR was run for roughly 6 to 12 cycles. TCRdb reprocessed the 5' RACE reads via MiXCR and lists one record per CDR3 protein. The table has about a million distinct CDR3 sequences, just over 50% seen once. The sample consisted of blood. The receptors were gathered from a woman aged 55-69 years in good health.

In its sample, this clonotype was seen many times. V gene TRBV7-2 combines with J gene TRBJ2-3; 7 bases are shared with TRBD2. The CDR3 is 16 residues long. Looked up from germline, CDR1 is SGHTA and CDR2 is FQGNSA. After removal of 6 bases from V and 3 bases from J, the junction contained 12 bases not matched to a gene. The CDR3 region has the DNA TGTGCCAGCAGTATAGAGGGGAGGGGTGGAACAGATACGCAGTATTTT. Translated: CASSIEGRGGTDTQYF.

This chain joins TRBV12-3 or TRBV12-4 and TRBJ2-1; TRBD2 agrees at 11 bases. The length of the CDR3 is 16 residues. J was trimmed by 1 base and V by 3 bases; bases with no gene match: 2. CDR3 amino acids: CASSFRTSGSYNEQFF. The CDR3 bases are TGTGCCAGCAGTTTCCGGACTAGCGGGTCCTACAATGAGCAGTTCTTC.

This clonotype is a singleton in its sample. V usage is TRBV11-2 and J usage is TRBJ2-7, with 8 bases fitting TRBD2. J was trimmed by 4 bases and V by 5 bases; bases with no gene match: 4. Per germline, CDR1 SGHAT and CDR2 FQNNGV. The length of the CDR3 is 13 residues. For the CDR3, the DNA is TGTGCCAGCAGCGTGGGACTAGAGTACGAGCAGTACTTC. It translates to CASSVGLEYEQYF.

The rearrangement joins TRBV4-2 to TRBJ2-5; tentatively, D is TRBD1 (5 bases). Per the germline V gene, CDR1 is LGHNA and CDR2 is YNFKEQ. The ends were cut back, 4 bases at V and 1 base at J, with 13 bases in the middle. The CDR3 has 15 residues. As DNA, the CDR3 is TGTGCCAGCAGCCCTACAGGAAGGGTCCAAGAGACCCAGTACTTC. It is translated as CASSPTGRVQETQYF.

In DNA form, the CDR3 reads TGTGCCAGCAGCCCTCCCACGGGCCCACAGAATGAGCAGTTCTTC. Protein: CASSPPTGPQNEQFF. The chain carries TRBV9 and TRBJ2-1; D is unclear. Germline values: CDR1 SGDLS, CDR2 YYNGEE. CDR3 length equals 15 residues. The V end lost 4 bases, the J end lost 7 bases, and 18 bases lay between the germline ends.

This clonotype was detected only a few times. V gene TRBV12-3 or TRBV12-4 combines with J gene TRBJ1-1; perhaps TRBD1 as D (5 bases). V dropped 2 bases and J dropped 8 bases, with 12 bases sitting between them. CDR3 length: 13 amino acids. The CDR3 region is CASSLRGREEAFF. The DNA of the CDR3 is TGTGCCAGCAGTTTAAGGGGCAGGGAGGAAGCTTTCTTT.

The chain joins TRBV7-8 to TRBJ2-5; perhaps TRBD1 as D (5 bases). CDR3 length equals 12 residues. Trimming took off 5 bases at V and 7 bases at J, with 11 bases between the two ends. From germline, CDR1 is SGHVS and CDR2 FQNEAQ. The CDR3 DNA reads as TGTGCCAGCAGCCCTACCACAGGGACCCAGTACTTC. It is translated as CASSPTTGTQYF.

The chain couples TRBV29-1 to TRBJ2-3; the D is unclear. V was shortened by 1 base and J by 5 bases, with 10 bases between the two germline ends. CDR1 and CDR2 from the germline V gene are SQVTM and ANQGSEA. CDR3 size: 13 residues. CDR3 in DNA: TGCAGCGTTGAAGCGGGCCACCAAGATACGCAGTATTTT. Translating it yields CSVEAGHQDTQYF.

This chain connects TRBV28 to TRBJ2-3, with 7 bases matching TRBD2. V lost 5 bases and J lost 10; bases outside the gene matches: 3. The CDR3 runs 11 residues. CDR1 MDHEN and CDR2 SYDVKM come from the germline V gene. The CDR3 nucleotides read TGTGCCAGCAGTCGGGGACTACCGCAGTATTTT. It translates to CASSRGLPQYF.

The chain carries TRBV29-1 and TRBJ1-5; 7 nucleotides line up with TRBD1. CDR1 is SQVTM and CDR2 is ANQGSEA in the germline V gene. The CDR3 covers 10 residues. With V trimmed by 8 bases and J by 6 bases, 1 base remained unmatched. CDR3 amino acids: CSQGGQPQHF. CDR3 in DNA: TGCAGCCAGGGGGGTCAGCCCCAGCATTTT.

This clonotype was counted a few times. The chain recombines TRBV20-1 with TRBJ2-3; TRBD2 matches 8 bases. The CDR3 is 14 residues long. The germline V gene has CDR1 DFQATT and CDR2 SNEGSKA (reference sequence). The V gene end was trimmed by 3 bases and the J gene end by 4 bases; junction bases not matched to a gene: 6. The CDR3 spells CSASDGRAADTQYF. The CDR3 coding sequence is TGCAGTGCTAGTGACGGGAGGGCGGCAGATACGCAGTATTTT.

Turning to this clonotype: This clone may be a read error of a much larger clone one base away. The chain carries TRBV7-9 and TRBJ2-3, with D maybe TRBD2 (6 bases). The germline V gene has CDR1 SEHNR and CDR2 FQNEAQ (reference sequence). The CDR3 has 15 residues. The CDR3 DNA reads as TGTGCCGGCAGCTTTGGGGGAGGAGGCACAGATACGCAGTATTTT. This encodes CAGSFGGGGTDTQYF.

The chain combines TRBV12-3 or TRBV12-4 with TRBJ2-1, with 9 bases matching TRBD2. J lost 4 bases, V lost 6 bases, and 4 bases had no gene match. CDR3 length equals 14 residues. The CDR3 DNA is TGTGCCAGCAGAAGGACTAGCGATTACAATGAGCAGTTCTTC. Its translation: CASRRTSDYNEQFF.

V is TRBV21-1 and J is TRBJ2-3; TRBD1 is the table's D call, not checked against the DNA. TRBV21-1 counts as a pseudogene. This CDR3 is 16 amino acids long. Here the CDR3 reads CASSKGDRGLPDTQYF. The CDR3 DNA is TGTGCCAGCAGCAAAGGGGACAGGGGGCTCCCAGATACGCAGTATTTT.

In DNA, the CDR3 is TGCGCCAGCATTCCTGACCTCGGGAGGGCCACGTCAGATACGCAGTATTTT. Its protein is CASIPDLGRATSDTQYF. The rearrangement joins TRBV10-2 to TRBJ2-3, with TRBD2 identical over 8 bases. After removal of 7 bases from V and 4 bases from J, the junction contained 16 bases not matched to a gene. Germline V gives CDR1 WSHSY, CDR2 SAAADI. There are 17 residues in the CDR3.

This clonotype has more than one count but fewer than ten. The V call is TRBV4-1, the J call TRBJ2-5; the D gene could be TRBD1 or TRBD2 (6 bases each). This CDR3 region has 14 residues. Trimming shortened V by 0 bases and J by 7 bases, and 12 bases separated the two germline ends. Germline-derived CDR1 and CDR2 are MGHRA and YSYEKL. In DNA, the CDR3 is TGCGCCAGCAGCCAAGATGTACAGGGAGGGACCCAGTACTTC. Its translation is CASSQDVQGGTQYF.

The chain links TRBV3-1 to TRBJ2-3, with D perhaps being TRBD1 or TRBD2 (5 bases each). Germline CDR1 reads LGHDT; CDR2 reads YNNKEL (reference sequence). CDR3 length: 17 amino acids. Trimming took off 4 bases at V and 3 bases at J, with 20 bases between the two ends. The CDR3 DNA follows: TGTGCCAGCAGCCCGCGCCTGGGACGGGACGTTACAGATACGCAGTATTTT. Translation gives CASSPRLGRDVTDTQYF.

In the case of this clonotype: Being one base from a much bigger clone, this may be a read error. The chain recombines TRBV27 with TRBJ2-5, with D tentatively TRBD1 (5 bases). The CDR3 sequence is 12 residues long. Trimming pared 2 bases from V and 6 bases from J, leaving 7 bases between. In germline, CDR1 is MNHEY, CDR2 SMNVEV (reference sequence). The CDR3 DNA is TGTGCCAGCAGTTTAGGGGCAAAGACCCAGTACTTC. Residues: CASSLGAKTQYF.

The rearrangement links TRBV7-9 to TRBJ2-2, with TRBD1 as a possible D gene (6 bases). Germline lookup yields CDR1 SEHNR and CDR2 FQNEAQ (reference sequence). This CDR3 is 19 amino acids long. Trimming left V 8 bases short and J 1 base short, with 26 bases between. The CDR3 protein is CASAAWGHQRTLNTGELFF. The CDR3 region has the DNA TGTGCCAGCGCCGCTTGGGGGCATCAGCGAACTCTGAACACCGGGGAGCTGTTTTTT.

J is TRBJ2-1 and V is TRBV20-1; 9 bases agree with TRBD1. V shed 5 bases, J shed 9 bases, and the junction held 5 bases outside the gene matches. The CDR3 is 12 residues long. The germline CDR1 and CDR2 sequences are DFQATT and SNEGSKA (reference sequence). The CDR3 DNA reads as TGCAGTGCTGAGGGACAGGGCTGTGAGCAGTTCTTC. Its translation: CSAEGQGCEQFF.

The gene calls are TRBV5-1 and TRBJ1-2, with D uncertain. The CDR3 has 15 amino acids. Germline V gene data show CDR1 as SGHRS and CDR2 as YFSETQ. With 0 bases removed from V and 2 bases from J, the gap between germline ends came to 11 bases. This CDR3 is CASSLATVGNYGYTF. CDR3 sequence (DNA): TGCGCCAGCAGCTTGGCCACGGTTGGGAACTATGGCTACACCTTC.

J is TRBJ1-4 and V is TRBV6-6; maybe TRBD1 (5 bases). V dropped 2 bases and J dropped 5 bases, with 12 bases sitting between them. Germline loops: CDR1 MNHNY, CDR2 SVGAGI (reference sequence). The CDR3 totals 15 residues. CDR3 loop: CASSYGQGKNEKLFF. The DNA of the CDR3 is TGTGCCAGCAGTTACGGGCAGGGCAAAAATGAAAAACTGTTTTTT.

As regards this clonotype: A much bigger clone sits one base away, suggesting this may be a read error. The chain employs TRBV7-6 and TRBJ2-1, with TRBD2 matching over 10 bases. With 11 bases clipped from V and 10 bases from J, the junction kept 14 bases outside the gene matches. This CDR3 comprises 14 residues. The V gene's germline CDR1 is SGHVS and CDR2 FNYEAQ. CDR3 amino acids: CASRRTSGGGEQFF. The CDR3 DNA reads TGTGCCTCCCGGAGGACTAGCGGTGGGGGGGAGCAGTTCTTC.

This clonotype was seen a handful of times. V usage is TRBV10-3 and J usage is TRBJ2-7; 10 bases are a match to TRBD2. From germline, CDR1 is ENHRY and CDR2 SYGVKD. V trimming: 6 bases; J trimming: 4 bases; junction bases outside the gene matches: 6. CDR3 length: 14 residues. The CDR3 sequence is CAISPASGSYEQYF. The CDR3 DNA follows: TGTGCCATCAGCCCCGCTAGCGGGAGTTACGAGCAGTACTTC.

This chain joins TRBV6-1 and TRBJ2-1; TRBD2 agrees at 11 bases. Germline CDR1 MNHNS, CDR2 SASEGT. This CDR3 region has 15 residues. J was trimmed by 9 bases and V by 6 bases; bases with no gene match: 10. CDR3 loop: CASRKQLAGAVEQFF. In DNA form, the CDR3 reads TGTGCCAGCAGGAAGCAACTAGCGGGAGCTGTTGAGCAGTTCTTC.